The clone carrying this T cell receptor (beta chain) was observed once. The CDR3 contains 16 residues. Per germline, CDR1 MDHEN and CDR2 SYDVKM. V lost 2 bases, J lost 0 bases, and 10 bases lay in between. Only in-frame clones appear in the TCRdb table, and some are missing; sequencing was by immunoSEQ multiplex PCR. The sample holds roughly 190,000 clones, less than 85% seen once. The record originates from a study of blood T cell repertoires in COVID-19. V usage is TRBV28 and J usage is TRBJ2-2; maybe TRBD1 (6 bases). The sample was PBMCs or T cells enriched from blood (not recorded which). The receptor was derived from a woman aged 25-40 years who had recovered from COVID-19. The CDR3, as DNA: TGTGCCAGCAGTTTAGCAGGGGACCCGAACACCGGGGAGCTGTTTTTT. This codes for CASSLAGDPNTGELFF.